This T cell receptor (beta chain) was captured in a study of CXCR3-negative and CXCR3-positive naive CD8 T cells (dated 2019 in TCRdb). General notes on the study: Approximately 140 million TRB reads were obtained in total, roughly 1.5 +/- 0.3 million reads per library. Data from roughly eleven donors, pooled across two independent experiments, went into the diversity and physicochemical repertoire analyses. Naive subsets from about 5 donors and memory cells from 3 donors were included in the TRBV-TRBJ cluster analysis. Results and caveats for the whole study, not just this receptor: Comparably high repertoire diversity was found in both naive subsets, whereas much lower repertoire diversity was found in memory CD8+ T cells. Compared with CXCR3-negative naive cells, CXCR3-positive naive cells had TRB CDR3s with higher hydrophobicity (lower Kidera factor 4), lower energy, and higher strength and volume indices. TRBV-TRBJ usage was similar between naive CXCR3-negative and CXCR3-positive cells from the same donor, while memory cells showed distinct patterns. Because CXCR3 expression was partially decreased after cryopreservation, freshly isolated PBMCs were used for most assays. Because surface CD5, which has been linked to self-reactivity in mice, was comparable between naive subsets, TCR interaction strength was also inferred from TRB CDR3 physicochemical properties.

By frequency, this clonotype is medium-sized (0.01 to 0.1%), with no count recorded. Its antigen is not yet known. The instrument given in TCRdb is NextSeq 550. The Human TCR Profiling Kit (MiLaboratory) was used to prepare UMI-labeled 5' RACE TRB cDNA libraries. The full amount of extracted RNA was used for cDNA synthesis, and the full amount of resulting cDNA was used for PCR amplification. Libraries were prepared in parallel with an identical number of PCR cycles. The paper's data handling went like this. About 53,000 +/- 9,400 unique UMI-labeled TRB cDNA molecules per library were extracted with MIGEC and MiXCR, with at least two reads per UMI required. On average, each library contained about 40,000 +/- 10,000 functional in-frame TRB CDR3 nucleotide clonotypes without stop codons. Diversity metrics, including normalized Shannon-Wiener and Chao1, were computed in VDJtools after downsampling to 5000 UMI-labeled TRB molecules per sample. VDJtools was used to calculate clonotype-size-weighted physicochemical properties of the central five CDR3 residues, namely interaction energy, strength, volume and Kidera factor 4. TCRdb reprocessed the reads, so every CDR3 protein sequence counts as one entry and DNA is not shown. TCRdb's processing, not the authors' own work, is the source of the V and J calls. The sample table on file contains 6,500 to 7,000 distinct CDR3 sequences. The ten largest clonotypes hold roughly 1.7% of the sample.

Each CD8+ T cell subset was flow-sorted in triplicate, with some 300,000 cells per subset placed directly into RLT lysis buffer. To exclude memory contaminants, naive CD8+ T cells were stringently defined as CD45RO-CCR7+CD27+CD95-. Peripheral blood mononuclear cells were isolated from buffy coats using standard density gradient centrifugation. A FACSAria III was used to flow-sort naive CXCR3-negative and CXCR3-positive CD8+ T cells. Total RNA was extracted from sorted cells with an RNeasy Mini Kit. From the germline V gene, CDR1 is SGHRS and CDR2 is YFSETQ. The CDR3, from cysteine to phenylalanine, totals 13 residues. Only the protein is available.

Material for sequencing was naive CXCR3+ CD8+ T cells from blood. This specimen's cell subset or site label, per the study, means: CD45RO-CCR7+CD27+CD95- naive CD8+ T cells expressing CXCR3 (TNR3+). The chain employs TRBV5-1 and TRBJ2-5. This clonotype was obtained from a human donor in good health. Some clones in this sample may be carry-over from other donors' samples. This receptor carries the CDR3 CASSLDSTETQYF.